This T cell receptor beta chain derives from a study of CD8+CD57+ T cells in acquired aplastic anemia. Study-level information: An average of about 11 million reads for CD4+ cells was obtained from healthy donors. Study observations and caveats: Shared by patients and controls, twenty-nine CD8+ CDR3s were abundant in patients. Patients were compared with controls for CD8+ Simpson's diversity, and no significant difference emerged.

Points on this clonotype: Its antigen is still unknown.

TCR beta VDJ and CDR3 profiling used genomic DNA as template. TCRdb re-derived calls from the reads in MiXCR, one entry per CDR3 protein. Of around 130,000 distinct CDR3 sequences in the sample, roughly 50% were seen once. The germline CDR1 and CDR2 sequences are SGDLS and YYNGEE. The CDR3 is 11 residues long. Trimming stripped 4 bases from V and 8 bases from J, with 7 bases between. This sequence was found in a human donor in good health, serving as a control. The chain couples TRBV9 to TRBJ2-1, with D unresolved. The sample was sorted CD4+, CD8+, or CD8+CD57+ T cells (not recorded which) from PBMCs. CDR3 loop: CASSQTDEQFF. In DNA, the CDR3 is TGTGCCAGCAGCCAAACGGATGAGCAGTTCTTC.